This T cell receptor (beta chain) derives from a study of T cells in Graves' hyperthyroidism and ophthalmopathy. Trimming shortened V by 4 bases and J by 4 bases, and 23 bases separated the two germline ends. Germline assignment: CDR1 SGDLS and CDR2 YYNGEE. The CDR3 is 17 amino acids. There were TCR beta CDR3 regions amplified from RNA transcripts. HTBI primers were used for first-round RT-PCR of the TCR CDR3. MiXCR, run by TCRdb on the multiplex PCR reads, gives a single entry per CDR3 protein. The table includes roughly 740,000 distinct CDR3 sequences, about 17% detected once. Patients showing uncontrolled infection, other autoimmune disease, pregnancy or lactation were ineligible.

This sequence joins TRBV9 and TRBJ1-2, with TRBD1 as a possible D gene (5 bases). This clonotype originated in a man aged 18 to 29 with Graves' hyperthyroidism. The sample was blood. This chain's CDR3 is CASSRLYSTDPSYGYTF. For the CDR3, the DNA is TGTGCCAGCAGCCGCCTTTATTCGACAGACCCTAGCTATGGCTACACCTTC.